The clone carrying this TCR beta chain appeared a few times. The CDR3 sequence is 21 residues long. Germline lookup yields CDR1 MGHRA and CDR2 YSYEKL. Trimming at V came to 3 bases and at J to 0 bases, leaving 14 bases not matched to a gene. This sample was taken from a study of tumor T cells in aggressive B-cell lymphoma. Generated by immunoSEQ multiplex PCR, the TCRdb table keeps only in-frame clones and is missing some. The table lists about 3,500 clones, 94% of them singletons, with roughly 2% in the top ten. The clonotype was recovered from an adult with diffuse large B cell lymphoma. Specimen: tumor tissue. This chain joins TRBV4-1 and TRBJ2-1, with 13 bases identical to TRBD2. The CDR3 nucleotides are TGCGCCAGCAGCCATCAATTCACTAGCGGGAGGGCCTTCAGCTCCTACAATGAGCAGTTCTTC. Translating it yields CASSHQFTSGRAFSSYNEQFF.